Listed below are T cell receptor beta chains from one sample, sequenced in a study of identical twins. Via MiXCR, TCRdb re-called the 5' RACE reads, giving one row per CDR3 protein. The table has some 1,600,000 distinct CDR3 sequences, about 32% seen once. Sequenced input: cord blood. The source of these receptors is a newborn girl in good health. CDR3s include the opening cysteine and the closing phenylalanine or tryptophan.

V gene | CDR3 protein
TRBV20-1 | CSASGIGGYTF
TRBV28 | CASRGHGANSPLHF
TRBV5-5 | CVSTAQRARITQYF
TRBV9 | CASSVDPGQGVYNSPPHF
TRBV20-1 | CSARGRVIGTEAFF
TRBV20-1 | CSARYGRTGKQQYF
TRBV27 | CASSFDRALPDTQYF
TRBV7-6 | CASSLWPKQGNNSPLHF
TRBV3-1 | CASSPPQRRSYNEQFF
TRBV6-1 | CASSHRAGYGYTF
TRBV7-9 | CASSLFPRELSYEQYF
TRBV28 | CALGLAPTYEQYF
TRBV29-1 | CSAFGRGIFTDTQYF
TRBV5-1 | CASNAAGTGNEHFF
TRBV6-1 | CASSEGGREGYTF
TRBV20-1 | CSARGTSANTQYF
TRBV5-6 | CASRPMGQEYEQFF
TRBV7-9 | CASSLGQSEEQYF
TRBV2 | CASSTDRANVLTF
TRBV5-5 | CASSLGLAGPNEQYF
TRBV11-2 | CASSTRQERSPLHF
TRBV5-1 | CASSLANTYEQYF
TRBV7-9 | CASSLADGGWASTDTQYF
TRBV5-6 | CASSLGGAGAPYNEQFF
TRBV5-6 | CASSPVDIPSTDTQYF
TRBV5-1 | CASSLALSLGRVQETQYF
TRBV27 | CASTEGRRSSYNSPLHF
TRBV2 | CASSEREGTYNEQFF
TRBV20-1 | CSARDPIRGTEAFF
TRBV4-3 | CASSQDVRQGLHYEQYF
TRBV4-1 | CASSPRAGANTEAFF
TRBV21-1 | CASSKGLAGVETQYF
TRBV20-1 | CSANRGVSYNEQFF
TRBV28 | CASSSASPSPLGQYF
TRBV20-1 | CSASRAGSSYEQYF
TRBV27 | CASSLAGSTETFF
TRBV11-2 | CASSLSLNGAAYNEQFF
TRBV7-2 | CASSSRAGANVLTF
TRBV12-3/TRBV12-4 | CASSRVRGTSGSMGNEQFF
TRBV7-9 | CASSSGWDRAKGQPQHF
TRBV6-2/TRBV6-3 | CASSSPGSGRGHTQYF
TRBV20-1 | CSARPSGRGKETQYF
TRBV20-1 | CSAPSKRENYNEQFF
TRBV27 | CASSLWTGKQESQYF
TRBV20-1 | CRLAGSYNEQYF
TRBV6-1 | CASSEPGAVSNYGYTF
TRBV12-5 | CASGLLNSRDGYNEQFF
TRBV27 | CASRGQMRNEQYF
TRBV6-6 | CASSSSELNTEAFF
TRBV21-1 | CASSRLFGANEQFF
TRBV6-6 | CASSSLRKAGDQETQYF
TRBV14 | CASSQTQSTDTQYF
TRBV20-1 | CSARPPGLEETQYF